Sequencing of this T cell receptor beta chain was carried out in a study of early T cells in non-severe SARS-CoV-2 infection. A single record per CDR3 protein comes from TCRdb applying MiXCR to the 5' RACE reads. Of more than 40,000 distinct CDR3 sequences in the sample, around 6.8% are singletons; the top ten hold roughly 8%. The V end was cut by 0 bases, the J end by 5 bases, with 12 bases between. This CDR3 is 15 amino acids long. From germline, CDR1 is SGDLS and CDR2 YYNGEE. The sequencing sample was made of whole blood. The chain couples TRBV9 to TRBJ1-5; D perhaps matches TRBD1 (5 bases). This TCR came from an adult who was a healthcare worker with PCR-confirmed SARS-CoV-2 infection or an uninfected control (not recorded which). CDR3 DNA: TGTGCCAGCAGCGTAGGCAGGGCGCATTATCAGCCCCAGCATTTT. Amino acid sequence: CASSVGRAHYQPQHF.